A single sample is the source of the 29 T cell receptor beta chains below, sequenced in a study of cytomegalovirus exposure and HLA in healthy donors. 60 Vbeta and 13 Jbeta primers were used in PCR. Assay: immunoSEQ multiplex PCR; the TCRdb copy retains only in-frame clones and omits some. This sample has 140,000 to 150,000 clones, with nearly 80% found just once. Material: PBMCs. The receptors were gathered from a man aged 35 to 55 in good health and CMV-seropositive.

The rearrangement links TRBV30 to TRBJ2-5; 12 bases are a match to TRBD2. Germline V gene lookup returns CDR1 GTSNPN and CDR2 SVGIG (reference sequence). V gave up 3 bases and J gave up 1 base; unmatched junction bases: 6. The CDR3 loop spans 16 amino acids. CDR3 in DNA: TGTGCCTGGAGGGGACTAGCGGGCGTGTTCCAAGAGACCCAGTACTTC. Translation gives CAWRGLAGVFQETQYF.

The rearrangement uses TRBV7-7 and TRBJ2-5; 10 bases are a match to TRBD1. CDR1 SSHAT and CDR2 FNYEAQ come from the germline V gene (reference sequence). This CDR3 has 17 residues. The trim removed 5 bases at V and 6 bases at J, leaving 15 bases unmatched. The CDR3 loop reads CASSPRTGTGAGKTQYF. The CDR3 nucleotides read TGTGCCAGCAGCCCACGAACCGGGACAGGGGCCGGAAAGACCCAGTACTTC.

V gene TRBV5-6 combines with J gene TRBJ2-1; 10 nucleotides line up with TRBD2. CDR3 length: 14 residues. From germline, CDR1 is SGHDT and CDR2 YYEEEE. Trimming took 2 bases from V and 7 from J; bases not matched to a gene: 3. In DNA, the CDR3 is TGTGCCAGCAGCTTTCTAGCGGGAGAAAATGAGCAGTTCTTC. This sequence encodes CASSFLAGENEQFF.

In its sample, this clone was seen once. V gene TRBV5-1 combines with J gene TRBJ2-5, with a possible D match to TRBD1 (5 bases). The DNA matches TRBJ2-7 better at its end, which makes the J call doubtful. The CDR3 has 18 amino acids. The germline gives CDR1 SGHRS, CDR2 YFSETQ. The CDR3 sequence: CASSPVGAGLATRYEQYF. CDR3 bases: TGCGCCAGCAGCCCGGTAGGGGCAGGGTTGGCCACACGATACGAGCAGTACTTC.

With regard to this clone: Sequence at one end of the junction differs from germline and may be a read error. The rearrangement uses TRBV7-9 and TRBJ1-2, with D perhaps matching TRBD1 (5 bases). Germline CDR1 reads SEHNR; CDR2 reads FQNEAQ (reference sequence). CDR3 size: 15 residues. CDR3 coding DNA: TGTTCCAGCAGCTTATCGCAGGGAAAGATCCATGGCTACACCTTC. It is translated as CSSSLSQGKIHGYTF.

There are a few counts of this clone. The gene calls are TRBV27 and TRBJ2-5, with 9 bases fitting TRBD2. CDR3 length: 15 residues. CDR1 MNHEY and CDR2 SMNVEV come from the germline V gene (reference sequence). V was pared by 4 bases and J by 2 bases, with 5 bases of the junction left unmatched. In DNA, the CDR3 is TGTGCCAGCAGTTCGCTACTAGCGGGTCAAGAGACCCAGTACTTC. Amino acids: CASSSLLAGQETQYF.

The V gene is TRBV7-3, the J gene TRBJ2-1; 8 bases are a match to TRBD2. This CDR3 region has 15 residues. J was trimmed by 6 bases and V by 5 bases; bases with no gene match: 9. The germline CDR1 and CDR2 sequences are SGHTA and FQGTGA. Written as DNA, the CDR3 is TGTGCCAGCAGCCTCAGCGGGAGACTTGGCAATGAGCAGTTCTTC. It translates to CASSLSGRLGNEQFF.

The chain employs TRBV11-2 and TRBJ1-4; 7 nucleotides align to TRBD1. CDR1 and CDR2 from the germline V gene are SGHAT and FQNNGV. This CDR3 region has 15 residues. Unmatched junction bases numbered 3, after V lost 0 bases and J lost 5 bases. CDR3: CASSLDRGRNEKLFF. The CDR3 coding sequence is TGTGCCAGCAGCTTAGACAGGGGGAGGAATGAAAAACTGTTTTTT.

The rearrangement uses TRBV5-4 and TRBJ2-7; D is unclear. Trimming pared 3 bases from V and 0 bases from J, leaving 7 bases between. Germline CDR1 SGHNT, CDR2 YYREEE (reference sequence). There are 13 residues in the CDR3. CDR3 sequence (DNA): TGTGCCAGCAGCTCTCCTAACTCCTACGAGCAGTACTTC. It translates to CASSSPNSYEQYF.

The genes are TRBV19 and TRBJ2-7; the D gene is possibly TRBD2 (6 bases). Germline V CDR1 and CDR2: LNHDA, SQIVND (reference sequence). The CDR3 spans 15 residues. Trimming stripped 6 bases from V and 2 bases from J, with 17 bases between. This CDR3 is CASRRGTESTYEQYF. The CDR3 nucleotides are TGTGCCAGTAGACGAGGGACTGAGTCTACCTACGAGCAGTACTTC.

The rearrangement uses TRBV19 and TRBJ2-6, with TRBD1 as a possible D gene (6 bases). V lost 7 bases, J lost 4 bases, and 23 bases lay in between. Germline V gene data show CDR1 as LNHDA and CDR2 as SQIVND (reference sequence). This CDR3 region has 18 residues. The CDR3 coding sequence is TGTGCCAGTACCCCGATTGGTAACAGGGAATCAGGGGCCAACGTCCTGACTTTC. Amino acid sequence: CASTPIGNRESGANVLTF.

This sequence joins TRBV10-1 and TRBJ2-3, with 7 bases matching TRBD1. V dropped 4 bases and J dropped 0; count of bases not matched to a gene: 4. The CDR3 length is 15 residues. Per the germline V gene, CDR1 is WNHNN and CDR2 is SYGVQD (reference sequence). In nucleotides, the CDR3 is TGCGCCAGCAGTGGTAACAGGGGTAGCACAGATACGCAGTATTTT. It translates to CASSGNRGSTDTQYF.

The chain carries TRBV7-2 and TRBJ2-2; a weak D match, TRBD2 (7 bases). CDR1 is SGHTA and CDR2 is FQGNSA in the germline V gene. This CDR3 spans 15 amino acids. Deletions cut 6 bases from V and 6 bases from J, with 17 bases between. The CDR3 loop is CASRPQDGGPGELFF. In nucleotides, the CDR3 is TGTGCCAGCAGACCACAGGACGGGGGGCCCGGGGAGCTGTTTTTT.

J is TRBJ1-6 and V is TRBV13; 8 nucleotides agree with TRBD1. In germline, CDR1 is PRHDT, CDR2 FYEKMQ (reference sequence). The CDR3 is 16 residues long. V trimming: 4 bases; J trimming: 7 bases; junction bases outside the gene matches: 9. The CDR3: CASSYGRGQANSPLHF. The CDR3 DNA reads TGTGCCAGCAGCTATGGTAGGGGACAGGCAAATTCACCCCTCCACTTT.

This chain connects TRBV5-4 to TRBJ2-7, with TRBD2 matching over 8 bases. The CDR3 totals 14 residues. Germline V gene lookup returns CDR1 SGHNT and CDR2 YYREEE (reference sequence). Trimming removed 4 bases from V and 2 bases from J; junction bases left unmatched: 5. Here the CDR3 reads CASSPGLGPYEQYF. The DNA for the CDR3 is TGTGCCAGCAGCCCGGGACTAGGACCCTACGAGCAGTACTTC.

V usage is TRBV5-1 and J usage is TRBJ2-2; D call uncertain. The germline V gene has CDR1 SGHRS and CDR2 YFSETQ. V was clipped by 4 bases and J by 1 base, with 14 bases between them. The CDR3 runs 16 residues. The CDR3 DNA reads TGCGCCAGCAGCCATAATGTTCCCGGGAACACCGGGGAGCTGTTTTTT. Its translation: CASSHNVPGNTGELFF.

The rearrangement links TRBV6-6 to TRBJ2-1, with 9 nucleotides matching TRBD1. CDR1 is MNHNY, CDR2 SVGAGI, per germline (reference sequence). CDR3 size: 16 residues. V gave up 6 bases and J gave up 4 bases; unmatched junction bases: 10. The CDR3 DNA follows: TGTGCCAGCAGATCGACAGGGGGAGGGGCTTACAATGAGCAGTTCTTC. Its translation: CASRSTGGGAYNEQFF.

The gene calls are TRBV7-7 and TRBJ2-1, with 8 bases fitting TRBD2. With V trimmed by 3 bases and J by 5 bases, 3 bases remained unmatched. Germline-derived CDR1 and CDR2 are SSHAT and FNYEAQ (reference sequence). The CDR3 extends over 14 amino acids. The DNA for the CDR3 is TGTGCCAGCAGCTTGCGGGAGGACAACAATGAGCAGTTCTTC. Residues: CASSLREDNNEQFF.

This clone showed up just a few times. The J gene is TRBJ1-5, the V gene TRBV11-3, with 11 bases that match TRBD1. The CDR3 spans 17 residues. The germline V gene has CDR1 SGHNT and CDR2 YENEEA. The trim removed 5 bases at V and 1 base at J, leaving 7 bases unmatched. CDR3 sequence: CASSGQGAFLSNQPQHF. The CDR3 DNA reads TGTGCCAGCAGCGGACAGGGGGCCTTTTTAAGCAATCAGCCCCAGCATTTT.

The chain is built from TRBV7-9 and TRBJ1-4; TRBD1 might be the D (5 bases). This CDR3 comprises 14 residues. V was clipped by 2 bases and J by 8 bases, with 12 bases between them. Germline assignment: CDR1 SEHNR and CDR2 FQNEAQ (reference sequence). CDR3: CASSLKGLGEKLFF. The CDR3 DNA is TGTGCCAGCAGCTTAAAGGGGCTAGGGGAAAAACTGTTTTTT.

This clone was seen just once. This chain uses TRBV10-2 with TRBJ2-7; tentative D call: TRBD2 (5 bases). V was clipped by 8 bases and J by 0 bases, with 17 bases between them. The CDR3 runs 15 residues. The V gene's germline CDR1 is WSHSY and CDR2 SAAADI. The CDR3 here is CASVSETGSSYEQYF. The CDR3 DNA reads TGCGCCAGCGTCTCGGAAACGGGAAGCTCCTACGAGCAGTACTTC.

J is TRBJ2-3 and V is TRBV10-3, with 11 bases lining up with TRBD2. CDR3 length: 18 residues. Germline lookup yields CDR1 ENHRY and CDR2 SYGVKD. The junction had 9 bases not matched to a gene; V was cut back by 2 bases and J by 2 bases. The CDR3 protein is CAISEPILAGGNTDTQYF. CDR3 bases: TGTGCCATCAGTGAGCCGATATTAGCGGGAGGGAACACAGATACGCAGTATTTT.

This chain connects TRBV18 to TRBJ2-5; D is perhaps TRBD2 (6 bases). Germline V gene lookup returns CDR1 KGHSH and CDR2 LQKENI. Trimming took 0 bases from V and 4 from J, leaving 9 bases between them. The CDR3 runs 14 residues. The CDR3 DNA reads TGTGCCAGCTCACCACCTGGGACTGCAGAGACCCAGTACTTC. This sequence encodes CASSPPGTAETQYF.

The rearrangement links TRBV7-9 to TRBJ2-1; no definite D call. The CDR3 sequence is 13 residues long. V lost 1 base and J lost 5, with 6 bases in between. From germline, CDR1 is SEHNR and CDR2 FQNEAQ (reference sequence). The CDR3 reads CASSLGANNEQFF. The CDR3 bases are TGTGCCAGCAGCTTAGGGGCAAACAATGAGCAGTTCTTC.

This chain connects TRBV28 to TRBJ2-7; 7 bases match TRBD1. The J segment lost 0 bases and the V segment lost 8 bases, leaving 1 base of the junction unmatched. The CDR3 is 12 amino acids. CDR1 and CDR2 from the germline V gene are MDHEN and SYDVKM. The CDR3 DNA reads as TGTGCCAGCCGACAGGGCTCCTACGAGCAGTACTTC. Protein: CASRQGSYEQYF. Combining the CDR3 with reference TRBV28 and TRBJ2-7 gives the whole variable domain DVKVTQSSRYLVKRTGEKVFLECVQDMDHENMFWYRQDPGLGLRLIYFSYDVKMKEKGDIPEGYSVSREKKERFSLILESASTNQTSMYLCASRQGSYEQYFGPGTRLTVT.

This clone was observed a handful of times. The rearrangement uses TRBV9 and TRBJ2-7; 12 bases map to TRBD2. CDR3 size: 17 residues. V shed 0 bases, J shed 6 bases, and the junction held 10 bases outside the gene matches. The germline CDR1 and CDR2 sequences are SGDLS and YYNGEE. Written as DNA, the CDR3 is TGTGCCAGCAGCGTAGGAACTAGCGGGAGGCCCTTGCTCGAGCAGTACTTC. It codes for CASSVGTSGRPLLEQYF.

The chain combines TRBV19 with TRBJ2-1; the match to TRBD1 covers 7 bases. After removal of 6 bases from V and 7 bases from J, the junction contained 3 bases not matched to a gene. Germline V gives CDR1 LNHDA, CDR2 SQIVND (reference sequence). The CDR3 totals 12 residues. CDR3 residues: CASRARGNEQFF. For the CDR3, the DNA is TGTGCCAGTAGGGCCAGGGGGAATGAGCAGTTCTTC.

This rearrangement joins TRBV29-1 to TRBJ2-7; 9 bases are a match to TRBD1. CDR3 size: 13 residues. The V gene end was trimmed by 7 bases and the J gene end by 2 bases; junction bases not matched to a gene: 6. Germline V gene data show CDR1 as SQVTM and CDR2 as ANQGSEA. CDR3 sequence: CSGTGATTYEQYF. CDR3 nucleotides: TGCAGCGGGACAGGGGCCACCACCTACGAGCAGTACTTC.

The rearrangement uses TRBV5-5 and TRBJ2-2; maybe TRBD1 (5 bases). The CDR3 loop spans 19 amino acids. Trimming pared 0 bases from V and 2 bases from J, leaving 20 bases between. CDR1 SGHKS and CDR2 YYEKEE come from the germline V gene (reference sequence). DNA for the CDR3: TGTGCCAGCAGCTTGGCCCCTTTGGGGCAGGGCGGAAACACCGGGGAGCTGTTTTTT. Its protein product is CASSLAPLGQGGNTGELFF.